A selection of T cell receptor beta chains follows, all from one sample in a study of blood T cell repertoires in COVID-19. The protocol was immunoSEQ multiplex PCR, while the TCRdb copy is restricted to in-frame clones and leaves out a portion. This sample carries some 210,000 clones, almost 85% of them seen once, and the ten largest clones take approximately 8%. The sample taken for sequencing was peripheral blood. All receptors derive from a woman aged 45-60 years with active or convalescent COVID-19. CDR3s include the opening cysteine and the closing phenylalanine or tryptophan. D genes are given only for firm matches. Part of the rows lack a size; the others show once, few, many or a class for expanded clones.

V: TRBV11-3
size: .
D: TRBD1
J: TRBJ2-3
length: 14
CDR3: CASSSGQGYDTQYF
DNA: TGTGCCAGCAGCTCGGGACAGGGCTATGATACGCAGTATTTT

V: TRBV2
size: .
D: TRBD2
J: TRBJ2-5
length: 16
CDR3: CASRPRLAVVQETQYF
DNA: TGTGCCAGCAGGCCCCGACTAGCGGTCGTCCAAGAGACCCAGTACTTC

V: TRBV10-3
size: .
D: TRBD1
J: TRBJ1-6
length: 14
CDR3: CAISRDRDNSPLHF
DNA: TGTGCCATCAGTCGAGACAGGGATAATTCACCCCTCCACTTT

V: TRBV7-9
size: few
D: TRBD1
J: TRBJ1-1
length: 12
CDR3: CASSPGTEKAFF
DNA: TGTGCCAGCAGCCCCGGGACAGAAAAGGCTTTCTTT

V: TRBV5-4
size: .
D: TRBD1
J: TRBJ2-2
length: 16
CDR3: CASRNSGGRNTGELFF
DNA: TGTGCCAGCAGGAACTCAGGGGGTCGGAACACCGGGGAGCTGTTTTTT

V: TRBV19
size: .
D: .
J: TRBJ2-3
length: 16
CDR3: CASSPRGQGSSDTQYF
DNA: TGTGCCAGTAGTCCCCGCGGGCAGGGGAGTTCAGATACGCAGTATTTT

V: TRBV24-1
size: .
D: TRBD2
J: TRBJ2-1
length: 15
CDR3: CATSDLGTSVDEQFF
DNA: TGTGCCACCAGTGATTTAGGGACTAGCGTAGATGAGCAGTTCTTC

V: TRBV3-1/TRBV3-2
size: .
D: .
J: TRBJ1-2
length: 15
CDR3: CASSPRQYPIDGYTF
DNA: TGTGCCAGCAGCCCCAGACAGTACCCCATTGATGGCTACACCTTC

V: TRBV6-4
size: few
D: TRBD1
J: TRBJ2-1
length: 15
CDR3: CASSDGTGGRDEQFF
DNA: TGTGCCAGCAGTGATGGTACAGGGGGCAGGGATGAGCAGTTCTTC

V: TRBV7-6
size: .
D: .
J: TRBJ2-2
length: 16
CDR3: CASSPSYNRDTGELFF
DNA: TGTGCCAGCAGCCCCTCCTACAACCGGGACACCGGGGAGCTGTTTTTT

V: TRBV19
size: few
D: .
J: TRBJ1-2
length: 12
CDR3: CASSGLNYGYTF
DNA: TGTGCCAGTAGTGGACTTAACTATGGCTACACCTTC

V: TRBV19
size: .
D: .
J: TRBJ1-4
length: 14
CDR3: CASTREQMNEKLFF
DNA: TGTGCCAGTACCAGGGAACAGATGAATGAAAAACTGTTTTTT

V: TRBV2
size: .
D: .
J: TRBJ1-2
length: 15
CDR3: CASSETREPTNGYTF
DNA: TGTGCCAGCAGTGAGACAAGGGAGCCAACTAATGGCTACACCTTC

V: TRBV15
size: .
D: TRBD1
J: TRBJ2-2
length: 15
CDR3: CATSKRGRIPGELFF
DNA: TGTGCCACCAGCAAAAGGGGGCGAATCCCCGGGGAGCTGTTTTTT

V: TRBV28
size: .
D: TRBD1
J: TRBJ2-1
length: 15
CDR3: CASRTGTGPHNEQFF
DNA: TGTGCCAGCAGAACCGGGACAGGGCCCCACAATGAGCAGTTCTTC

V: TRBV28
size: .
D: .
J: TRBJ1-4
length: 15
CDR3: CASSLGGKTNEKLFF
DNA: TGTGCCAGCAGTTTAGGGGGGAAAACTAATGAAAAACTGTTTTTT

V: TRBV6-5
size: .
D: TRBD1
J: TRBJ2-7
length: 13
CDR3: CASRPGQAYEQYF
DNA: TGTGCCAGCAGGCCGGGACAGGCCTACGAGCAGTACTTC

V: TRBV28
size: .
D: .
J: TRBJ1-2
length: 13
CDR3: CASGGAPLYGYTF
DNA: TGTGCCAGCGGGGGGGCCCCCCTCTATGGCTACACCTTC

V: TRBV28
size: once
D: TRBD1
J: TRBJ1-2
length: 17
CDR3: CASSSPSRTGGYYGYTF
DNA: TGTGCCAGCAGTTCACCTTCCAGGACAGGGGGCTACTATGGCTACACCTTC

V: TRBV6-1
size: .
D: .
J: TRBJ1-5
length: 14
CDR3: CASSENRFPAAQHF
DNA: TGTGCCAGCAGTGAAAACAGGTTCCCTGCGGCCCAGCATTTT

V: TRBV3-1/TRBV3-2
size: .
D: TRBD2
J: TRBJ2-7
length: 15
CDR3: CASSQGSSGNYEQYF
DNA: TGTGCCAGCAGCCAAGGCTCTAGCGGTAACTACGAGCAGTACTTC

V: TRBV10-3
size: .
D: .
J: TRBJ1-5
length: 13
CDR3: CAISESRNQPQHF
DNA: TGTGCCATCAGTGAGTCCAGAAATCAGCCCCAGCATTTT

V: TRBV5-1
size: .
D: TRBD2
J: TRBJ2-3
length: 15
CDR3: CASSFERGSTDTQYF
DNA: TGCGCCAGCAGCTTTGAGCGGGGGAGCACAGATACGCAGTATTTT

V: TRBV11-2
size: .
D: .
J: TRBJ1-3
length: 15
CDR3: CASSPLTGMGNTIYF
DNA: TGTGCCAGCAGCCCACTTACAGGGATGGGAAACACCATATATTTT

V: TRBV7-9
size: .
D: TRBD2
J: TRBJ2-1
length: 16
CDR3: CASRYSTSPFYNEQFF
DNA: TGTGCCAGCAGGTACTCGACTAGCCCCTTCTACAATGAGCAGTTCTTC

V: TRBV7-7
size: .
D: TRBD1
J: TRBJ2-2
length: 16
CDR3: CASSQKGAPNTGELFF
DNA: TGTGCCAGCAGCCAAAAGGGGGCCCCGAACACCGGGGAGCTGTTTTTT

V: TRBV5-6
size: .
D: .
J: TRBJ1-4
length: 16
CDR3: CASSLRGGGLLEKLFF
DNA: TGTGCCAGCAGCTTGCGGGGAGGGGGGCTCTTGGAAAAACTGTTTTTT

V: TRBV7-9
size: .
D: TRBD1
J: TRBJ1-2
length: 13
CDR3: CASSMTGGDGYTF
DNA: TGTGCCAGCAGCATGACAGGGGGAGATGGCTACACCTTC

V: TRBV6-5
size: once
D: TRBD2
J: TRBJ2-1
length: 15
CDR3: CASKETSGISNEQFF
DNA: TGTGCCAGCAAAGAGACTAGCGGGATATCTAATGAGCAGTTCTTC

V: TRBV19
size: .
D: .
J: TRBJ2-5
length: 14
CDR3: CASSKRRNQETQYF
DNA: TGTGCCAGTAGTAAGCGGAGAAACCAAGAGACCCAGTACTTC

V: TRBV2
size: .
D: TRBD1
J: TRBJ2-1
length: 15
CDR3: CASGNRGPSYNEQFF
DNA: TGTGCCAGCGGTAACAGGGGGCCGTCCTACAATGAGCAGTTCTTC

V: TRBV11-2
size: .
D: .
J: TRBJ1-4
length: 13
CDR3: CASSLSRQEKLFF
DNA: TGTGCCAGCAGCTTAAGCAGACAGGAAAAACTGTTTTTT

V: TRBV11-2
size: .
D: .
J: TRBJ2-1
length: 17
CDR3: CASSPLGLPSSYNEQFF
DNA: TGTGCCAGCAGCCCGTTGGGACTGCCCAGCTCCTACAATGAGCAGTTCTTC

V: TRBV13
size: .
D: TRBD1
J: TRBJ1-1
length: 14
CDR3: CASRKQGTDTEAFF
DNA: TGTGCCAGCAGGAAACAGGGGACGGACACTGAAGCTTTCTTT

V: TRBV28
size: .
D: .
J: TRBJ1-2
length: 15
CDR3: CASSFVRETNYGYTF
DNA: TGTGCCAGCAGTTTCGTCAGGGAAACTAACTATGGCTACACCTTC

V: TRBV5-1
size: .
D: TRBD2
J: TRBJ2-1
length: 16
CDR3: CASSRGQPGLAYEQFF
DNA: TGCGCCAGCAGCAGGGGACAACCGGGACTAGCGTATGAGCAGTTCTTC

V: TRBV7-2
size: once
D: TRBD2
J: TRBJ2-1
length: 15
CDR3: CASSKATSGGNEQFF
DNA: TGTGCCAGCAGCAAGGCTACCAGCGGGGGGAATGAGCAGTTCTTC

V: TRBV5-1
size: few
D: TRBD1
J: TRBJ1-2
length: 14
CDR3: CASSSQGENYGYTF
DNA: TGCGCCAGCAGCTCCCAGGGGGAAAACTATGGCTACACCTTC

V: TRBV7-2
size: .
D: TRBD2
J: TRBJ2-3
length: 17
CDR3: CASSPGTSGGGTDTQYF
DNA: TGTGCCAGCAGCCCAGGGACTAGCGGGGGGGGCACAGATACGCAGTATTTT

V: TRBV18
size: .
D: TRBD2
J: TRBJ2-3
length: 15
CDR3: CASSPTAGGRDTQYF
DNA: TGTGCCAGCTCACCAACGGCGGGGGGGCGTGATACGCAGTATTTT

V: TRBV27
size: .
D: .
J: TRBJ2-7
length: 16
CDR3: CASSLFSGGRVYEQYF
DNA: TGTGCCAGCAGTTTATTTAGCGGTGGCAGAGTCTACGAGCAGTACTTC

V: TRBV9
size: once
D: TRBD1
J: TRBJ2-7
length: 15
CDR3: CASSAEVGGNYEQYF
DNA: TGTGCCAGCAGCGCCGAGGTAGGGGGCAACTACGAGCAGTACTTC

V: TRBV19
size: .
D: TRBD1
J: TRBJ1-6
length: 14
CDR3: CASSILGQPGPLHF
DNA: TGTGCCAGTAGTATCTTGGGACAGCCCGGTCCCCTCCACTTT

V: TRBV18
size: .
D: TRBD2
J: TRBJ2-7
length: 14
CDR3: CASSPPGGSYEQYF
DNA: TGTGCCAGCTCACCACCCGGGGGGTCCTACGAGCAGTACTTC